The rows below give T cell receptor beta chains drawn from one sample of a study of cytomegalovirus exposure and HLA in healthy donors. The data were produced by immunoSEQ multiplex PCR, yet TCRdb's version contains in-frame clones alone and is incomplete. The data hold 130,000 to 150,000 clones, with 65% to 85% observed a single time. The sample taken for sequencing was PBMCs. Receptor source: a male donor in good health and CMV-seronegative. Each CDR3 is given with its conserved first and last residue. D genes are given only for firm matches. Rows give clone size only sometimes, using once, few, many, or a class for an expanded clone.

clone_size d_call j_call v_call cdr3_nt cdr3_aa
few TRBD2 TRBJ2-3 TRBV5-1 TGCGCCAGCAGCCTCCTAGCGGGGGGGGCCACAGATACGCAGTATTTT CASSLLAGGATDTQYF
once - TRBJ1-2 TRBV29-1 TGCAGCGTTGGGTACAGGGAAAACTATGGCTACACCTTC CSVGYRENYGYTF
few - TRBJ2-2 TRBV6-1 TGTGCCAGCAGCAAAGGACAGAACACCGGGGAGCTGTTTTTT CASSKGQNTGELFF
- TRBD1 TRBJ2-2 TRBV27 TGTGCCAGCAGCCACGCCGGGACAGGCCCATCGGCCGGGGAGCTGTTTTTT CASSHAGTGPSAGELFF
- - TRBJ2-1 TRBV9 TGTGCCAGCAGCGGTAGCTCAGCCTCCTACAATGAGCAGTTCTTC CASSGSSASYNEQFF
- - TRBJ2-7 TRBV2 TGTGCCAGCTTTAGGCAAGGGAGGTTCGAGCAGTACTTC CASFRQGRFEQYF
- TRBD1 TRBJ1-4 TRBV6-6 TGTGCCAGCAGTTACTCGATCGACAGGGGAAACGAAAAACTGTTTTTT CASSYSIDRGNEKLFF
- TRBD1 TRBJ1-5 TRBV9 TGTGCCAGCAGCCAAACGGGGGACAGGGTTCAGCCCCAGCATTTT CASSQTGDRVQPQHF
- TRBD1 TRBJ2-7 TRBV6-6 TGTGCCAGCAGAACCGGGACAGGGGGCTGCGAGCAGTACTTC CASRTGTGGCEQYF
- TRBD1 TRBJ1-5 TRBV28 TGTGCCAGCAGGGACTTAGACAGGGGGAATCAGCCCCAGCATTTT CASRDLDRGNQPQHF
- - TRBJ2-4 TRBV27 TGTGCCAGCAGTTCCCTCCAGAAAAACATTCAGTACTTC CASSSLQKNIQYF
- TRBD1 TRBJ1-1 TRBV4-1 TGCGCCAGCAGTCAAGCGGGACAGGGTTTCGACACTGAAGCTTTCTTT CASSQAGQGFDTEAFF
once TRBD2 TRBJ2-1 TRBV28 TGTGCCAGCAGTTCACCCTTAGCGGGAGCTGGCAATGAGCAGTTCTTC CASSSPLAGAGNEQFF
- - TRBJ1-1 TRBV30 TGTGCCTGGAGTGAACAGGGTGTGACTGAAGCTTTCTTT CAWSEQGVTEAFF
once - TRBJ1-2 TRBV6-5 TGTGCCAGCAGTTACTCATCCGCAACAGTTACCTATGGCTACACCTTC CASSYSSATVTYGYTF
- TRBD1 TRBJ2-1 TRBV2 TGTGCCAGCAGAACAGGGGACCCTCGGATCTACAATGAGCAGTTCTTC CASRTGDPRIYNEQFF
once - TRBJ1-1 TRBV5-5 TGTGCCAGCAGCTTGTCTAACACTGAAGCTTTCTTT CASSLSNTEAFF
- - TRBJ2-5 TRBV5-1 TGCGCCAGCAGCTTTAGCTTGGTTCGGACCCAGTACTTC CASSFSLVRTQYF
once TRBD2 TRBJ2-7 TRBV14 TGTGCCAGCAGCCAAGATTTTAAGACTAGCGGGAGGGCAGATGGCTACGAGCAGTACTTC CASSQDFKTSGRADGYEQYF
- TRBD1 TRBJ2-7 TRBV10-3 TGTGCCATCAGTGACAGGGGGATCTCCTACGAGCAGTACTTC CAISDRGISYEQYF
few - TRBJ1-2 TRBV14 TGTGCCAGCAGCCAAGATCCCAGGGAGGACTATGGCTACACCTTC CASSQDPREDYGYTF
- TRBD1 TRBJ1-4 TRBV5-6 TGTGCCAGCAGCTTGGGAGGGACAGGGTCGGGACTGTTTTTT CASSLGGTGSGLFF
- - TRBJ2-3 TRBV5-1 TGCGCCAGCAGCTTGGACGGGAGTGGTCCAGATACGCAGTATTTT CASSLDGSGPDTQYF
- - TRBJ1-5 TRBV4-1 TGCGCCAGCAGCTTACGGGGGGGCAATCAGCCCCAGCATTTT CASSLRGGNQPQHF
- - TRBJ2-7 TRBV11-2 TGTGCCAGCGCTCCGGACAGCCCCGTCTCCTACGAGCAGTACTTC CASAPDSPVSYEQYF
- TRBD1 TRBJ2-1 TRBV9 TGTGCCAGCAGCGCTGGGACAGGGTCGGTCAATGAGCAGTTCTTC CASSAGTGSVNEQFF
- - TRBJ1-2 TRBV7-9 TGTGCCAGCAGCTTAGCGGGCGGGAAAGGCTATGGCTACACCTTC CASSLAGGKGYGYTF
- TRBD1 TRBJ1-3 TRBV5-1 TGCGCCAGCAGCTCAGCACAGGGGGCCTCTGGAAACACCATATATTTT CASSSAQGASGNTIYF
- TRBD1 TRBJ2-7 TRBV7-2 TGTGCCAGCAGCTTAGCGACAGGGAACAACGAGCAGTACTTC CASSLATGNNEQYF
- - TRBJ2-7 TRBV29-1 TGCAGCGTTGCAAACAGGGTTTTAGGCTACGAGCAGTACTTC CSVANRVLGYEQYF
- - TRBJ1-4 TRBV5-1 TGCGCCAGCAGCTTTGACAGGTTGGCTAATGAAAAACTGTTTTTT CASSFDRLANEKLFF
- - TRBJ2-6 TRBV15 TGTGCCACCAGCAGAGAGGAGATCTCTGGGGCCAACGTCCTGACTTTC CATSREEISGANVLTF
- - TRBJ2-7 TRBV4-2 TGTGCCAGCAGCCAAGAAGTGAGCTACGAGCAGTACTTC CASSQEVSYEQYF
- - TRBJ1-6 TRBV19 TGTGCCAGTAGTTATGACGGCAGGCCTTCACCCCTCCACTTT CASSYDGRPSPLHF
- TRBD1 TRBJ2-5 TRBV15 TGTGCCACCAGCAGGGACAGGGCGTCGGAGACCCAGTACTTC CATSRDRASETQYF
- TRBD1 TRBJ2-1 TRBV5-1 TGCGCCAGCAGCGGGGACAGGGCGTCCTACAATGAGCAGTTCTTC CASSGDRASYNEQFF
- TRBD1 TRBJ2-2 TRBV28 TGTGCCAGCAGACGACAGGGGTTGGACACCGGGGAGCTGTTTTTT CASRRQGLDTGELFF
- - TRBJ2-5 TRBV6-5 TGTGCCAGCAGTTATTTCGACAGCCAAGAGACCCAGTACTTC CASSYFDSQETQYF
- - TRBJ2-3 TRBV5-6 TGTGCCAGCAGCTTGGTTGTGGCGGCAAGCACAGATACGCAGTATTTT CASSLVVAASTDTQYF
- - TRBJ2-7 TRBV6-6 TGTGCCAGCAGCGGCGGACTTTCTAAGGCCTACGAGCAGTACTTC CASSGGLSKAYEQYF